This TCR beta chain came from a study of blood T cell repertoires in COVID-19. As for the study in general: Collection of acute and convalescent COVID-19 samples took place in the United States, Italy and Spain. In each case, the material was cDNA or gDNA derived from T cells, B-cell-depleted T cells, or PBMCs.

Trimming pared 9 bases from V and 2 bases from J, leaving 8 bases between. CDR1 and CDR2 (germline): KGHDR, SFDVKD. The CDR3 length is 12 residues. Clones were read by immunoSEQ multiplex PCR, and TCRdb kept only the in-frame ones, dropping some. This table holds over 30,000 clones, 80% to 90% found once. The sequencing input was peripheral blood. The rearrangement joins TRBV24-1 to TRBJ2-3; D ambiguous. The clonotype originates from a man older than 75 with active COVID-19. This CDR3 reads CATAASTDTQYF. The CDR3 bases are TGTGCCACCGCGGCCTCCACAGATACGCAGTATTTT.